The 27 T cell receptor beta chains listed next were all sequenced from one sample in a study of spatial heterogeneity in lung cancer. Sample time point: blood at routine non-recurrence follow-up after resection. Whole RNA obtained from tumor, nontumor lung or frozen PBMC underwent sequencing without sorting. TCRdb redid the calling of the 5' RACE reads with MiXCR, one entry per CDR3 protein. The table lists about 120,000 distinct CDR3 sequences, 12% of them singletons. The specimen comprised PBMCs, sampled at follow-up. These receptor sequences come from a male donor with early-stage non-small cell lung cancer.

In its sample, this clonotype was seen a few times. The chain links TRBV12-3 or TRBV12-4 to TRBJ1-4; tentatively, D is TRBD1 (5 bases). V was trimmed by 5 bases and J by 3 bases, leaving 13 bases between them. The CDR3 has 15 amino acids. The CDR3 spells CASSPDRGANEKLFF. In nucleotides, the CDR3 is TGTGCCAGCAGTCCGGACCGGGGCGCTAATGAAAAACTGTTTTTT.

This clonotype has ten or more counts. This sequence joins TRBV10-3 and TRBJ1-5; 7 positions match TRBD1. The CDR3 contains 13 residues. Germline values: CDR1 ENHRY, CDR2 SYGVKD. Germline trimming cut 4 bases from V and 5 bases from J; bases unmatched to any gene: 2. The CDR3 reads CAISGQGDQPQHF. As DNA, the CDR3 is TGTGCCATCAGTGGACAGGGTGATCAGCCCCAGCATTTT.

V usage is TRBV5-4 and J usage is TRBJ2-3, with D possibly matching TRBD2 (5 bases). The CDR3 runs to 13 residues. V was cut by 0 bases and J by 6 bases, with 8 bases left in between. Looked up from germline, CDR1 is SGHNT and CDR2 is YYREEE (reference sequence). CDR3 bases: TGTGCCAGCAGCTTGGTTGGCGGGGATACGCAGTATTTT. Translated: CASSLVGGDTQYF.

This clonotype appeared a few times. V gene TRBV12-3 or TRBV12-4 combines with J gene TRBJ1-1; no clear D gene. Deletions cut 5 bases from V and 7 bases from J, with 8 bases between. The CDR3 length is 11 residues. The CDR3 DNA follows: TGTGCCAGCAGTGTTCTGGGTGAAGCTTTCTTT. As protein: CASSVLGEAFF.

The table lists this clonotype with a few counts. The J gene is TRBJ1-3, the V gene TRBV2; D not resolved. Germline V lookup: CDR1 SNHLY, CDR2 FYNNEI. Trimming stripped 4 bases from V and 0 bases from J, with 16 bases between. The CDR3 is 17 amino acids. The CDR3 DNA reads as TGTGCCAGCAGTGCCCTACCTTTCTCTTCCTCTGGAAACACCATATATTTT. It is translated as CASSALPFSSSGNTIYF.

This clonotype was found a few times. J is TRBJ2-3 and V is TRBV28, with D uncertain. The ends were cut back, 7 bases at V and 2 bases at J, with 7 bases in the middle. Germline assignment: CDR1 MDHEN and CDR2 SYDVKM. The CDR3 is 12 residues long. CDR3 region: CASKVNTDTQYF. CDR3 DNA: TGTGCCAGCAAGGTCAACACAGATACGCAGTATTTT.

Regarding this clonotype: A much more abundant neighbour one base away suggests this may be a read error. This chain connects TRBV5-1 to TRBJ2-7, with 9 bases matching TRBD2. Germline trimming cut 9 bases from V and 2 bases from J; bases unmatched to any gene: 9. This CDR3 is 14 amino acids long. Germline V gives CDR1 SGHRS, CDR2 YFSETQ. The CDR3 coding sequence is TGCGCCAACAAAGCGGGGGGTCGGACCTACGAGCAGTACTTC. It yields the protein CANKAGGRTYEQYF.

This chain links TRBV11-3 with TRBJ2-2; TRBD2 agrees at 10 bases. Trimming cost V 5 bases and J 8 bases; bases outside gene matches: 11. From germline, CDR1 is SGHNT and CDR2 YENEEA. This CDR3 has 16 amino acids. The CDR3 sequence: CASSPPGLAYMGELFF. The CDR3 nucleotides are TGTGCCAGCAGCCCCCCGGGACTAGCGTATATGGGGGAGCTGTTTTTT.

Many counts were recorded for this clonotype. The chain is built from TRBV12-3 or TRBV12-4 and TRBJ1-1; no clear D gene. The CDR3 covers 12 residues. Deletions cut 6 bases from V and 5 bases from J, with 10 bases between. CDR3 region: CASRNMGTEAFF. The CDR3 coding sequence is TGTGCCAGCAGAAACATGGGGACTGAAGCTTTCTTT.

V and J are TRBV7-8 and TRBJ2-3; 7 bases agree with TRBD2. Trimming cost V 2 bases and J 1 base; bases outside gene matches: 15. CDR1 and CDR2 (germline): SGHVS, FQNEAQ. The length of the CDR3 is 19 residues. CDR3 sequence (DNA): TGTGCCAGCAGCTTAAAGGGGTCGGGGAGGCTAGCGGGCACAGATACGCAGTATTTT. Translating gives CASSLKGSGRLAGTDTQYF.

V is TRBV7-3 and J is TRBJ1-6; D uncertain. Germline CDR1 reads SGHTA; CDR2 reads FQGTGA. Trimming left V 2 bases short and J 7 bases short, with 12 bases between. The CDR3 sequence is 15 residues long. Here the CDR3 DNA reads TGTGCCAGCAGCTTAGAGGGTCTAGGGAATTCACCCCTCCACTTT. Protein sequence: CASSLEGLGNSPLHF. The full variable domain, in which reference TRBV7-3 and TRBJ1-6 provide the parts outside the CDR3, is GAGVSQTPSNKVTEKGKYVELRCDPISGHTALYWYRQSLGQGPEFLIYFQGTGAADDSGLPNDRFFAVRPEGSVSTLKIQRTERGDSAVYLCASSLEGLGNSPLHFGNGTRLTVT.

This clonotype was seen repeatedly, ten times or more. The chain joins TRBV29-1 to TRBJ1-3, with a tentative D call TRBD1 (5 bases). The CDR3 runs to 13 residues. The V end was cut by 4 bases, the J end by 0 bases, with 7 bases between. Germline CDR1 reads SQVTM; CDR2 reads ANQGSEA. CDR3 sequence: CSVAGNSGNTIYF. As DNA, the CDR3 is TGCAGCGTTGCAGGGAACTCTGGAAACACCATATATTTT.

The chain employs TRBV14 and TRBJ2-7; tentative D call: TRBD1 (6 bases). This CDR3 comprises 15 residues. Deletions cut 4 bases from V and 2 bases from J, with 15 bases between. Germline V CDR1 and CDR2: SGHDN, FVKESK. The CDR3 DNA sequence: TGTGCCAGCAGCCCTACGGGGACAATGACCTACGAGCAGTACTTC. Protein sequence: CASSPTGTMTYEQYF.

This chain links TRBV11-2 with TRBJ1-5; D gene uncertain. This CDR3 is 18 amino acids long. Trimming removed 5 bases at V and 0 bases at J, with 20 bases between. The germline gives CDR1 SGHAT, CDR2 FQNNGV. CDR3 loop: CASSRGDSGSYSNQPQHF. The CDR3 DNA reads as TGTGCCAGCAGCCGAGGCGACTCGGGAAGCTATAGCAATCAGCCCCAGCATTTT. The variable domain in full, with the rest retrieved from reference TRBV11-2 and TRBJ1-5, is EAGVAQSPRYKIIEKRQSVAFWCNPISGHATLYWYQQILGQGPKLLIQFQNNGVVDDSQLPKDRFSAERLKGVDSTLKIQPAKLEDSAVYLCASSRGDSGSYSNQPQHFGDGTRLSIL.

J is TRBJ2-1 and V is TRBV28; D not certain. Germline V lookup: CDR1 MDHEN, CDR2 SYDVKM. The CDR3 is 12 amino acids. V gave up 2 bases and J gave up 8 bases, with 7 bases separating them. The CDR3 loop is CASSLRLYEQFF. Here the CDR3 DNA reads TGTGCCAGCAGTTTACGCCTCTATGAGCAGTTCTTC. Looking up the rest from reference TRBV28 and TRBJ2-1 gives the full variable domain: DVKVTQSSRYLVKRTGEKVFLECVQDMDHENMFWYRQDPGLGLRLIYFSYDVKMKEKGDIPEGYSVSREKKERFSLILESASTNQTSMYLCASSLRLYEQFFGPGTRLTVL.

The chain is built from TRBV18 and TRBJ2-7; D could derive from TRBD1 or TRBD2 (5 bases each). The ends were cut back, 6 bases at V and 3 bases at J, with 12 bases in the middle. The CDR3 loop spans 13 amino acids. In germline, CDR1 is KGHSH, CDR2 LQKENI. CDR3 loop: CASSPGTVYEQYF. The DNA for the CDR3 is TGTGCCAGCTCTCCCGGGACGGTCTACGAGCAGTACTTC.

The sample holds many counts of this clonotype. The chain is built from TRBV28 and TRBJ2-1, with TRBD1 as a possible D gene (7 bases). Germline V CDR1 and CDR2: MDHEN, SYDVKM. Trimming left V 3 bases short and J 15 bases short, with 12 bases between. This CDR3 spans 11 amino acids. CDR3 nucleotides: TGTGCCAGCAGTTTTGGACAGGAGGGGTTCTTC. Protein: CASSFGQEGFF.

J is TRBJ2-5 and V is TRBV6-5; D remains unclear. V was pared by 6 bases and J by 3 bases, with 20 bases between. There are 16 residues in the CDR3. From germline, CDR1 is MNHEY and CDR2 SVGAGI. The CDR3 protein is CASRKFSGFLKETQYF. In DNA form, the CDR3 reads TGTGCCAGCAGGAAGTTTTCTGGATTTCTAAAAGAGACCCAGTACTTC.

V gene TRBV12-3 or TRBV12-4 combines with J gene TRBJ1-4, with 11 positions matching TRBD1. V gave up 5 bases and J gave up 7 bases; unmatched junction bases: 6. The CDR3 runs 15 residues. CDR3 in amino acids: CASSKLGTGGEKLFF. As DNA, the CDR3 is TGTGCCAGCAGTAAATTAGGGACAGGGGGTGAAAAACTGTTTTTT.

This clonotype was counted only a few times. This rearrangement joins TRBV5-1 to TRBJ1-1; D gene uncertain. CDR3 length: 13 amino acids. Germline values: CDR1 SGHRS, CDR2 YFSETQ. V was trimmed by 4 bases and J by 3 bases, leaving 10 bases between them. CDR3 in DNA: TGCGCCAGCAGCCCATGGGGAGACACTGAAGCTTTCTTT. This encodes CASSPWGDTEAFF.

The V gene is TRBV5-1, the J gene TRBJ1-1, with 7 bases that match TRBD1. CDR3 size: 14 residues. V dropped 4 bases and J dropped 6; count of bases not matched to a gene: 9. Per the germline V gene, CDR1 is SGHRS and CDR2 is YFSETQ. CDR3 nucleotide sequence: TGCGCCAGCAGCCTGACAGGGCTTGGCGCTGAAGCTTTCTTT. Translation: CASSLTGLGAEAFF.

This clonotype occurred a few times. The rearrangement uses TRBV4-1 and TRBJ2-7; a possible D gene is TRBD2 (7 bases). V lost 4 bases, J lost 2 bases, and 12 bases lay in between. Germline CDR1 MGHRA, CDR2 YSYEKL. This CDR3 contains 14 residues. CDR3 sequence: CASSLEGGTYEQYF. CDR3 sequence (DNA): TGCGCCAGCAGCCTTGAGGGGGGGACCTACGAGCAGTACTTC.

The rearrangement joins TRBV9 to TRBJ2-3; no definite D call. The V and J ends lost 0 bases and 6 bases respectively, with 5 bases between them. Germline V gene sequence: CDR1 SGDLS, CDR2 YYNGEE. This CDR3 contains 12 residues. CDR3 nucleotide sequence: TGTGCCAGCAGCGTAGGGCCCGATACGCAGTATTTT. It encodes CASSVGPDTQYF. The full variable domain, in which reference TRBV9 and TRBJ2-3 provide the parts outside the CDR3, is DSGVTQTPKHLITATGQRVTLRCSPRSGDLSVYWYQQSLDQGLQFLIQYYNGEERAKGNILERFSAQQFPDLHSELNLSSLELGDSALYFCASSVGPDTQYFGPGTRLTVL.

This clonotype was seen a few times. The rearrangement joins TRBV5-1 to TRBJ1-4, with TRBD1 matching 8 bases. This CDR3 is 17 amino acids long. V dropped 3 bases and J dropped 0; count of bases not matched to a gene: 7. Looked up from germline, CDR1 is SGHRS and CDR2 is YFSETQ. The CDR3 loop reads CASSSGTGKATNEKLFF. As DNA, the CDR3 is TGCGCCAGCAGCTCCGGGACAGGCAAAGCAACTAATGAAAAACTGTTTTTT.

This clonotype was counted a few times. V and J are TRBV10-3 and TRBJ2-1; 7 nucleotides match TRBD1. CDR1 is ENHRY, CDR2 SYGVKD, per germline. The CDR3 is 13 residues long. The trim removed 11 bases at V and 5 bases at J, leaving 9 bases unmatched. The CDR3 loop reads CAGTDRQDNEQFF. DNA for the CDR3: TGTGCCGGGACGGACAGGCAGGACAATGAGCAGTTCTTC.

This clonotype was recorded many times. V is TRBV10-3 and J is TRBJ1-5, with D hard to call. Trimming shortened V by 4 bases and J by 4 bases, and 5 bases separated the two germline ends. The germline gives CDR1 ENHRY, CDR2 SYGVKD. This CDR3 spans 12 amino acids. The CDR3 DNA reads as TGTGCCATCAGTGGCCCAAATCAGCCCCAGCATTTT. As protein: CAISGPNQPQHF.

This clonotype has at least ten counts. This rearrangement joins TRBV7-3 to TRBJ2-5; D is unclear. The CDR3 sequence is 13 residues long. V was shortened by 3 bases and J by 4 bases, with 9 bases between the two germline ends. Per germline, CDR1 SGHTA and CDR2 FQGTGA. CDR3 nucleotides: TGTGCCAGCAGCTTGGGCACACGAGAGACCCAGTACTTC. This translates into CASSLGTRETQYF.